A single sample gave rise to the 7 T cell receptor beta chains below, sequenced in a study of OX40 agonist ivuxolimab in advanced cancers. The method behind the library was the immunoSEQ multiplex PCR assay. Held by TCRdb, this immuneACCESS table contains in-frame sequences only and omits some clones. Under half of the omission traces to an unresolved V gene where checked; the cause of the rest is unknown. This sample lists 50,000 or so clones; roughly nine tenths were detected once. The ten largest clonotypes hold around 6.4% of the sample. The input for sequencing was CD4+ or CD8+ T cells sorted from blood, taken in a trial of the OX40 agonist ivuxolimab. These receptors all come from an adult with an advanced solid tumor such as melanoma, head and neck, liver or kidney cancer.

This clone was counted a single time. V usage is TRBV29-1 and J usage is TRBJ2-5, with TRBD1 matching over 9 bases. The V and J ends lost 6 bases and 1 base, in that order; junction bases with no gene match: 15. Germline-derived CDR1 and CDR2 are SQVTM and ANQGSEA. The CDR3 is made up of 17 amino acids. This CDR3 is CSVARNSGQGGQETQYF. The CDR3 region has the DNA TGCAGCGTAGCCCGAAATTCGGGACAGGGAGGCCAAGAGACCCAGTACTTC.

The J gene is TRBJ2-1, the V gene TRBV30, with 10 bases fitting TRBD2. The trim removed 0 bases at V and 0 bases at J, leaving 11 bases unmatched. This CDR3 region has 19 residues. The germline CDR1 and CDR2 sequences are GTSNPN and SVGIG (reference sequence). This chain's CDR3 is CAWSVMLAGASSSYNEQFF. Here the CDR3 DNA reads TGTGCCTGGAGTGTAATGCTAGCGGGGGCATCCAGCTCCTACAATGAGCAGTTCTTC.

The rearrangement uses TRBV10-2 and TRBJ1-2, with 10 bases that match TRBD1. CDR1 WSHSY and CDR2 SAAADI come from the germline V gene. With 10 bases clipped from V and 5 bases from J, the junction kept 7 bases outside the gene matches. The CDR3 sequence is 13 residues long. Here the CDR3 reads CATGQGNFYGYTF. The CDR3 DNA sequence: TGCGCCACGGGACAGGGGAATTTTTATGGCTACACCTTC.

The J gene is TRBJ1-5, the V gene TRBV6-5; no clear D gene. V lost 10 bases to trimming and J lost 1 base, with 14 bases between them. The CDR3 sequence is 14 residues long. The germline V gene has CDR1 MNHEY and CDR2 SVGAGI. The CDR3 DNA is TGTGCCACCGGCCAAAACGGGAGCAATCAGCCCCAGCATTTT. Translating it yields CATGQNGSNQPQHF.

In this sample, this clone turned up once. The chain is built from TRBV5-4 and TRBJ2-7; D not resolved. The germline gives CDR1 SGHNT, CDR2 YYREEE (reference sequence). The CDR3 has 11 residues. The ends were cut back, 3 bases at V and 0 bases at J, with 1 base in the middle. CDR3 residues: CASSSSYEQYF. CDR3 nucleotides: TGTGCCAGCAGCTCCTCCTACGAGCAGTACTTC.

The chain links TRBV6-4 to TRBJ1-2; D not certain. Germline V CDR1 and CDR2: MRHNA, SNTAGT. The CDR3 length is 12 residues. DNA of the CDR3: TGTTCAAAAGGAGATATTAACTATGGCTACACCTTC. It encodes CSKGDINYGYTF.

The chain recombines TRBV10-1 with TRBJ2-7, with D unclear. Germline V CDR1 and CDR2: WNHNN, SYGVQD (reference sequence). This CDR3 comprises 10 residues. The V gene lost 2 bases and the J gene lost 5 bases, with 1 base spanning the gap. The CDR3 spells CASSEDEQYF. In DNA form, the CDR3 reads TGCGCCAGCAGTGAGGACGAGCAGTACTTC.